Here is one T cell receptor beta chain with its context. What it recognizes is unknown. Sequenced by immunoSEQ multiplex PCR; TCRdb stores in-frame clones only, minus some. This sample has roughly 120,000 clones, with 80% to 95% found just once. Trimming removed 8 bases from V and 0 bases from J, with 10 bases in between. Germline assignment: CDR1 SGHRS and CDR2 YFSETQ. The CDR3 covers 13 residues. This sample is drawn from a study of T cell responses to AZD1222 COVID-19 vaccine. Findings and caveats of the study: The study identified only a handful of AZD1222 recipients as seropositive at baseline. Per reports, nearly half of all spike-specific TCRs target regions that are unmutated in variants.

The sample here was peripheral blood, taken 28 days after the second dose of the MenACWY control vaccine. The chain joins TRBV5-1 to TRBJ2-3, with D possibly matching TRBD2 (5 bases). This clonotype was obtained from an adult who received the MenACWY meningococcal vaccine as a control. The CDR3 reads CASSRESTDTQYF. Here the CDR3 DNA reads TGCGCCAGTAGTAGGGAGAGCACAGATACGCAGTATTTT.